The 3 T cell receptor beta chains below come from one sample, sequenced in a study of T cell responses to AZD1222 COVID-19 vaccine. The data were produced by immunoSEQ multiplex PCR, yet TCRdb's version contains in-frame clones alone and is incomplete. Of 200,000 or so clones in the sample, roughly 93% were seen once. The material sequenced was peripheral blood, taken on day 0 of AZD1222 vaccination. Receptors originate from an adult in good health.

The J gene is TRBJ2-1, the V gene TRBV7-9; D not certain. Germline CDR1 reads SEHNR; CDR2 reads FQNEAQ (reference sequence). The CDR3 contains 12 residues. Between the trimmed V and J ends, which lost 5 bases and 4 bases, there was a span of 6 bases. CDR3 loop: CASSDEYNEQFF. In nucleotides, the CDR3 is TGTGCCAGCAGCGACGAATACAATGAGCAGTTCTTC.

CDR3 bases: TGCGCCAGCAGCCAAGATGCACAGGGCGCCAACGGGGAGGGCTACACCTTC. Translating gives CASSQDAQGANGEGYTF. The J gene is TRBJ1-2, the V gene TRBV4-1; tentatively, D is TRBD1 (6 bases). V lost 0 bases and J 8 bases, leaving 22 bases between the germline ends. The CDR3 is 17 residues long. Looked up from germline, CDR1 is MGHRA and CDR2 is YSYEKL.

In the case of this clone: The same CDR3 can be traced to other DNA sequences in this sample. This chain uses TRBV29-1 with TRBJ2-7; D might be TRBD1 or TRBD2, each matching 5 bases. Germline CDR1 and CDR2: SQVTM and ANQGSEA. Trimming took 6 bases from V and 4 from J, leaving 10 bases between them. The CDR3 totals 11 residues. The CDR3 bases are TGCAGCGTGGGGACCGGTTACGAGCAGTACTTC. Its translation: CSVGTGYEQYF.